Below are 24 T cell receptor beta chains sequenced from a single sample in a study of T-cell reconstitution after alpha-beta-depleted transplantation in children. Unique molecular identifiers were used to barcode this TCRbeta library. In TCRdb, the PCR reads were re-called with MiXCR into one record per CDR3 protein. The data hold a few hundred thousand distinct CDR3 sequences, with around 13% observed a single time. This material consisted of PBMCs, mostly from graft donor cells, taken 360 days after TCRalphabeta/CD19-depleted stem cell transplant. The receptors derive from a male patient younger than 18 who had a stem cell transplant for acute myeloid leukemia, so the T cells may come from the graft donor.

In its sample, this clonotype was seen a few times. The gene calls are TRBV12-3 or TRBV12-4 and TRBJ2-5; 12 bases fit TRBD2. This CDR3 comprises 16 residues. J lost 5 bases, V lost 5 bases, and 9 bases had no gene match. The CDR3 DNA is TGTGCCAGCAGTCCCTTGGCTAGCGGGAGGGCGGAGACCCAGTACTTC. Its protein product is CASSPLASGRAETQYF.

This chain links TRBV20-1 with TRBJ2-1; 12 bases align to TRBD1. Per germline, CDR1 DFQATT and CDR2 SNEGSKA (reference sequence). The CDR3 length is 15 residues. The chain's CDR3 is CRARTGTGGNNEQFF. The DNA of the CDR3 is TGCAGGGCCAGGACCGGGACAGGGGGCAACAATGAGCAGTTCTTC.

This chain's CDR3 is CASSPGLAGHSYNEQFF. The CDR3 region has the DNA TGTGCCAGCAGCCCGGGACTAGCGGGACACTCCTACAATGAGCAGTTCTTC. The chain carries TRBV25-1 and TRBJ2-1; 13 bases fit TRBD2. Trimming took 6 bases from V and 0 from J; bases not matched to a gene: 5. The CDR3 has 17 residues. The germline CDR1 and CDR2 sequences are MGHDK and SYGVNS. Full variable domain (missing parts from reference TRBV25-1 and TRBJ2-1): EADIYQTPRYLVIGTGKKITLECSQTMGHDKMYWYQQDPGMELHLIHYSYGVNSTEKGDLSSESTVSRIRTEHFPLTLESARPSHTSQYLCASSPGLAGHSYNEQFFGPGTRLTVL.

This clonotype was seen only a few times. The chain is built from TRBV20-1 and TRBJ1-1, with D unresolved. CDR1 is DFQATT and CDR2 is SNEGSKA in the germline V gene (reference sequence). CDR3 size: 11 residues. Deletions cut 1 base from V and 3 bases from J, with 3 bases between. The CDR3 reads CSARGDTEAFF. CDR3 DNA sequence: TGCAGTGCTAGAGGAGACACTGAAGCTTTCTTT.

In this sample, this clonotype turned up a few times. V and J are TRBV6-2 or TRBV6-3 and TRBJ1-2; D ambiguous. The CDR3 spans 13 residues. Germline V gene lookup returns CDR1 MNHEY and CDR2 SVGEGT. V shed 10 bases and J shed 3 bases, with 15 bases lying between them. Here the CDR3 DNA reads TGTGCCACCTCTCGGAGAATGCACTATGGCTACACCTTC. Translation: CATSRRMHYGYTF.

V and J are TRBV9 and TRBJ2-1; tentative D call: TRBD2 (6 bases). Germline V gene sequence: CDR1 SGDLS, CDR2 YYNGEE. The CDR3 consists of 16 residues. The germline V and J ends were trimmed by 0 bases and 3 bases, with 13 bases remaining between them. The CDR3 protein is CASSVGGVADYNEQFF. The CDR3 DNA reads as TGTGCCAGCAGCGTAGGGGGGGTAGCGGACTACAATGAGCAGTTCTTC.

In this sample, this clonotype turned up a few times. The chain carries TRBV6-2 or TRBV6-3 and TRBJ2-7; D is undetermined. This CDR3 is built from 15 residues. Per germline, CDR1 MNHEY and CDR2 SVGEGT. V dropped 0 bases and J dropped 4 bases, with 13 bases sitting between them. CDR3 sequence: CASSYSKGSIYEQYF. The CDR3 DNA reads as TGTGCCAGCAGTTACTCGAAAGGCAGTATATACGAGCAGTACTTC.

This chain uses TRBV20-1 with TRBJ2-1, with no clear D. The CDR3 extends over 13 amino acids. Germline loops: CDR1 DFQATT, CDR2 SNEGSKA (reference sequence). V was clipped by 0 bases and J by 8 bases, with 11 bases between them. This CDR3 is CSARDQPGYEQFF. The CDR3 DNA sequence: TGCAGTGCTAGAGATCAACCGGGCTATGAGCAGTTCTTC.

V gene TRBV11-1 combines with J gene TRBJ1-2, with D unclear. Germline lookup yields CDR1 SGHAT and CDR2 FQDESV (reference sequence). The CDR3 sequence is 14 residues long. With 5 bases removed from V and 4 bases from J, the gap between germline ends came to 14 bases. The CDR3 spells CASSPSETPYGYTF. The CDR3 DNA reads as TGTGCCAGCAGCCCTTCAGAAACGCCCTATGGCTACACCTTC.

This chain connects TRBV7-2 to TRBJ2-1, with D possibly being TRBD1 or TRBD2 (5 bases each). Between the trimmed V and J ends, which lost 4 bases and 4 bases, there was a span of 23 bases. Germline lookup yields CDR1 SGHTA and CDR2 FQGNSA. This CDR3 comprises 18 residues. CDR3 sequence reads: CASSYMGDQVAGYNEQFF. The CDR3 bases are TGTGCCAGCAGCTATATGGGGGACCAGGTAGCTGGGTACAATGAGCAGTTCTTC.

Only a few counts were recorded for this clonotype. This sequence joins TRBV7-2 and TRBJ1-6; D remains ambiguous. Trimming shortened V by 5 bases and J by 2 bases, and 13 bases separated the two germline ends. CDR3 length: 16 residues. CDR1 SGHTA and CDR2 FQGNSA come from the germline V gene. CDR3 DNA sequence: TGTGCCAGCAGCCTGGCTTGGGGAACCTATAATTCACCCCTCCACTTT. It encodes CASSLAWGTYNSPLHF.

This chain uses TRBV20-1 with TRBJ2-1; 13 bases fit TRBD2. J was trimmed by 3 bases and V by 3 bases; bases with no gene match: 5. The CDR3 length is 16 residues. Germline CDR1 is DFQATT and CDR2 is SNEGSKA (reference sequence). DNA for the CDR3: TGCAGTGCTAGGGGACTAGCGGGACCCTTCTACAATGAGCAGTTCTTC. Residues: CSARGLAGPFYNEQFF.

This clonotype has more than one count but fewer than ten. The chain combines TRBV7-2 with TRBJ2-3; D is possibly TRBD1 or TRBD2 (5 bases each). V lost 0 bases, J lost 2 bases, and 12 bases lay in between. Per the germline V gene, CDR1 is SGHTA and CDR2 is FQGNSA. The CDR3 extends over 16 amino acids. In nucleotides, the CDR3 is TGTGCCAGCAGCTTAGCGCTGAGGGGCTACACAGATACGCAGTATTTT. Residues: CASSLALRGYTDTQYF.

This clonotype has more than one count but fewer than ten. The V call is TRBV11-2, the J call TRBJ2-7; 9 positions agree with TRBD1. The CDR3 contains 16 residues. Germline values: CDR1 SGHAT, CDR2 FQNNGV. The V and J ends lost 2 bases and 4 bases, in that order; junction bases with no gene match: 9. CDR3 DNA sequence: TGTGCCAGCAGCTTACCCGGGACAGGGATTAGATACGAGCAGTACTTC. It codes for CASSLPGTGIRYEQYF.

The table lists this clonotype with many counts. The chain has TRBV28 and TRBJ2-7; 9 bases fit TRBD2. J gave up 2 bases and V 5 bases, and 4 bases lay outside the gene matches. Per germline, CDR1 MDHEN and CDR2 SYDVKM. There are 14 residues in the CDR3. The CDR3 loop is CASSASGIPYEQYF. DNA of the CDR3: TGTGCCAGCAGTGCTAGCGGGATCCCCTACGAGCAGTACTTC.

This clonotype was seen ten or more times. The gene calls are TRBV25-1 and TRBJ1-1; D is ambiguous. Between the trimmed V and J ends, which lost 4 bases and 2 bases, there was a span of 11 bases. Germline V gene data show CDR1 as MGHDK and CDR2 as SYGVNS. The CDR3 sequence is 14 residues long. CDR3 in DNA: TGTGCCAGCAGTGCGGGCATTTCCAACACTGAAGCTTTCTTT. It codes for CASSAGISNTEAFF.

The chain carries TRBV25-1 and TRBJ2-1, with D possibly being TRBD2 (6 bases). Germline-derived CDR1 and CDR2 are MGHDK and SYGVNS. This CDR3 comprises 15 residues. Trimming removed 1 base at V and 12 bases at J, with 19 bases between. CDR3 amino acids: CASSEFGTPGSVQFF. DNA for the CDR3: TGTGCCAGCAGTGAATTCGGGACTCCCGGGAGTGTGCAGTTCTTC.

This clonotype was picked up a small number of times. The chain joins TRBV12-3 or TRBV12-4 to TRBJ2-6; D not certain. There are 16 residues in the CDR3. V was pared by 7 bases and J by 0 bases, with 13 bases between. CDR3 nucleotides: TGTGCCAGCAACCCTGGGCCGAACTCTGGGGCCAACGTCCTGACTTTC. The encoded protein is CASNPGPNSGANVLTF.

Of note for this clonotype: Compared with germline, one end of the junction differs, possibly owing to a read error. The gene calls are TRBV30 and TRBJ2-3; D might be TRBD1 (5 bases). The germline V gene has CDR1 GTSNPN and CDR2 SVGIG (reference sequence). CDR3 length: 12 amino acids. The CDR3 coding sequence is TGTGCCTGGAGTCTACTGACCTCGGCCCGACAGTTT. Translation: CAWSLLTSARQF.

The chain is built from TRBV28 and TRBJ2-6; D not resolved. V was clipped by 6 bases and J by 6 bases, with 12 bases between them. In germline, CDR1 is MDHEN, CDR2 SYDVKM. The CDR3 spans 14 residues. This CDR3 is CASSQLRQANVLTF. In DNA form, the CDR3 reads TGTGCCAGCAGCCAACTACGGCAGGCCAACGTCCTGACTTTC.

This clonotype turned up a few times. The genes are TRBV4-3 and TRBJ2-5; a weak D match, TRBD2 (6 bases). Per the germline V gene, CDR1 is LGHNA and CDR2 is YSLEER. The V gene lost 3 bases and the J gene lost 5 bases, with 19 bases spanning the gap. The CDR3 is 16 residues long. The CDR3 DNA reads as TGCGCCAGCAGCCACGAGGGACTCCGGGGACTGGAGACCCAGTACTTC. Amino acids: CASSHEGLRGLETQYF.

This clonotype showed up many times. Its ends do not fully match the called genes, so a read error is possible. The V and J genes are TRBV29-1 and TRBJ2-3, with a weak D call TRBD2 (6 bases). The CDR3 runs 17 residues. Germline CDR1 is SQVTM and CDR2 is ANQGSEA. CDR3 sequence reads: CSVEARAAGTSTDTQYF. The CDR3 DNA reads TGCAGCGTGGAAGCACGAGCGGCGGGGACTAGCACAGATACGCAGTATTTT.

V and J are TRBV20-1 and TRBJ2-7, with D perhaps assigned TRBD1 or TRBD2 (5 bases each). CDR3 length: 13 amino acids. CDR1 is DFQATT and CDR2 is SNEGSKA in the germline V gene (reference sequence). Deletions cut 3 bases from V and 7 bases from J, with 16 bases between. This CDR3 reads CSAREVTWGEQYF. DNA for the CDR3: TGCAGTGCTAGGGAGGTAACCTGGGGGGAGCAGTACTTC.

This clonotype was recorded only once. V gene TRBV12-3 or TRBV12-4 combines with J gene TRBJ2-6; D might be TRBD2 (6 bases). Between the trimmed V and J ends, which lost 8 bases and 0 bases, there was a span of 17 bases. CDR3 length: 17 residues. This CDR3 is CASAVGGGYSGANVLTF. The DNA for the CDR3 is TGTGCCAGCGCAGTCGGGGGAGGATACTCTGGGGCCAACGTCCTGACTTTC.